This T cell receptor (beta chain) was found in a study of shared clonotypes between healthy human individuals (dated by TCRdb to about 2020). General notes on the study: The cohort included three men and a couple of women between 18 and 49 years of age. For each donor, CD4 naive and CD4 memory were each run on three plates, CD8 naive on two plates, and CD8 memory on one plate. To estimate repertoire size and how much clonotypes are shared between individuals, the study performed deep sequencing of blood TCR repertoires from a handful of healthy adults. To increase sequencing depth and limit assay-specific biases, different laboratories used diverse techniques to prepare libraries and sequence TCR repertoires. Per donor, leukapheresis produced somewhere between about 0.8 and 9 billion PBMCs.

As for this clone: This clone's antigen is unknown. Per-base quality was not reported, and no clone a single base away is much larger than it.

TCR CDR3 regions were amplified from genomic DNA by multiplex PCR using the deep immunoSEQ assay. Extracted genomic DNA from each cell subset was distributed evenly across all wells of several immunoSEQ 96-well plates, and each plate was treated as a replicate. Each replicate PCR for sorted subsets received roughly 200 ng genomic DNA, equal to about 30,000 T cell genomes. The purified libraries were quantified using a Qubit 3.0 fluorometer, sized with a Bioanalyzer 2100, and then quantified again using the KAPA Library Quantification kit. Every immunoSEQ 96-well plate was sequenced on a separate single-read 150-cycle Illumina NextSeq 550 flow cell. The original pipeline was this. Because the immunoSEQ output included only junctional sequences and no quality scores, the filtering could not be the same as the filtering used for full-length reads. To assign V/J genes and CDR3, sequences were annotated using PyIR, a Python wrapper for IgBLAST v1.9, with IMGT germline references. Reads were filtered out if the reads had weak V/J assignments (E-value above 1e-6), no CDR3, stop codons, out-of-frame junctions, or ambiguous translated residues. V3J clonotypes were defined by identical inferred V gene, J gene, and CDR3 amino acid sequence. The percentage overlap between two repertoires was calculated by dividing the number of shared unique clonotypes by the size of the smaller repertoire. RTK rarefaction, the Chao1 estimator, and Recon v2.1 estimates of unobserved clonotypes were used to assess repertoire richness. OLGA was used to compute generation probabilities for all TCRbeta clonotypes that the gDNA method yielded from a handful of donors. Here the immuneACCESS table is served through TCRdb, limited to in-frame sequences with V and J called. Missing clones are a known gap in these copies; in checked studies unresolved V genes cover under half, and the rest lacks a known reason. V, J and clone size were drawn from that table, and D and trimming were deduced from the DNA. Counted in this sample were about 380,000 clones; approximately 96% of them appeared once. Together, the top ten hold about 0.34% of the sample.

What the work shows at the level of the full study, not this receptor alone: Sampling was restricted to blood, and TCR repertoires in tissue are likely to differ from TCR repertoires in blood. Clonotypes shared by all four sorted-subset donors showed higher generation probabilities than non-shared clonotypes. When a few donors were compared, the shared fraction of clonotypes was about 5.2% for naive CD4, approximately 3.3% for naive CD8, 2% to 2.5% for memory CD4, and around 0.4% for memory CD8. Estimated clonotype richness was generally larger for naive than for memory subsets. Pairwise subsampling indicated that sequencing depth was expected to affect the degree of clonotype sharing among donors. The genetic and exposure-history diversity represented was limited by the small number of donors. Rarefaction of sorted-subset datasets indicated incomplete sequencing despite the large sequencing depth.

Donors were healthy HIV-negative adults with no recently reported acute infections or vaccinations. Every donor was a Caucasian adult residing in Nashville, Tennessee, USA. CD8 memory samples were composed of magnetically selected CD45RO+ cells combined with CCR7-negative CD45RA+ effector memory (TemRA) cells. Blood was obtained by leukapheresis, after which PBMCs were separated by Ficoll-Histopaque density gradient centrifugation and cryopreserved in liquid nitrogen vapor phase. Analytical flow cytometry was used to check the purity and quantity of every magnetically sorted T cell population. Genomic DNA was isolated from every sorted fraction and measured by UV absorbance on a Nanodrop 2000c. Inclusive of the bounding cysteine and phenylalanine, the CDR3 is 14 residues long. CDR3 DNA is the only sequence kept; it has 42 bases, read in frame from the first base. CDR1 and CDR2 were assigned from the germline V gene as KGHSH and LQKENI. V has 3 bases trimmed and J has 9 bases trimmed; junction bases matching no gene number 6.

The rearrangement combines TRBV18 with TRBJ2-4; TRBD1 agrees with 9 junctional bases. This clonotype was obtained from a young man in good health. Material: memory CD8+ T cells sorted from blood. The cell subset or site label on this specimen signifies: CD45RO+ cells pooled with CCR7-negative TemRA cells. The DNA sequence is as follows: TGTGCCAGCTCACCCCGGACAGGGGATGGCATTCAGTACTTC. This yields the protein CASSPRTGDGIQYF.